The 9 T cell receptor beta chains below come from one sample, sequenced in a study of CD8+ T cells in alopecia areata. RNA extraction and reverse transcription yielded cDNA as sequencing template. Profiling relied on immunoSEQ multiplex PCR, and the TCRdb table lists in-frame clones only, not all of them. Of under 300,000 clones in the sample, approximately 60% were seen once. Described treatment: oral pan-JAK inhibitor, 5-10 mg twice daily. The sequences come from CD4+ T cells sorted from blood, collected around week 53, from a patient treated with tofacitinib. These receptors all come from a human donor with alopecia areata.

The V and J genes are TRBV4-1 and TRBJ2-3; weak D call: TRBD2 (6 bases). CDR1 is MGHRA, CDR2 YSYEKL, per germline. The CDR3 has 14 residues. Trimming shortened V by 3 bases and J by 4 bases, and 11 bases separated the two germline ends. In nucleotides, the CDR3 is TGCGCCAGCAGCCAGCGGGACCGCGCAGATACGCAGTATTTT. Protein product: CASSQRDRADTQYF.

The chain employs TRBV6-5 and TRBJ1-1; perhaps TRBD1 as D (6 bases). The germline V gene encodes CDR1 MNHEY and CDR2 SVGAGI. This CDR3 is built from 13 residues. Trimming pared 0 bases from V and 7 bases from J, leaving 9 bases between. The CDR3 region has the DNA TGTGCCAGCAGTTACTCAGGGACATATGAAGCTTTCTTT. Translating it yields CASSYSGTYEAFF.

This chain links TRBV25-1 with TRBJ1-6; D is possibly TRBD1 (6 bases). This CDR3 region has 16 residues. Per germline, CDR1 MGHDK and CDR2 SYGVNS. With 3 bases removed from V and 5 bases from J, the gap between germline ends came to 14 bases. The CDR3 loop is CASSDPWGGDNSPLHF. The CDR3 nucleotides are TGTGCCAGCAGTGATCCGTGGGGGGGCGATAATTCACCCCTCCACTTT.

V is TRBV18 and J is TRBJ2-6; 7 bases map to TRBD1. This CDR3 contains 15 residues. V was pared by 5 bases and J by 0 bases, with 1 base of the junction left unmatched. CDR1 and CDR2 from the germline V gene are KGHSH and LQKENI. The CDR3 coding sequence is TGTGCCAGCTCATACAGGGGCTCTGGGGCCAACGTCCTGACTTTC. Protein sequence: CASSYRGSGANVLTF.

V gene TRBV29-1 combines with J gene TRBJ1-2; D unresolved. Germline CDR1 SQVTM, CDR2 ANQGSEA. This CDR3 contains 12 residues. Trimming shortened V by 4 bases and J by 1 base, and 7 bases separated the two germline ends. CDR3 coding DNA: TGCAGCGTTGTAACAAGTAACTATGGCTACACCTTC. Protein: CSVVTSNYGYTF.

V and J are TRBV9 and TRBJ2-7, with D possibly called TRBD1 or TRBD2 (6 bases each). The germline gives CDR1 SGDLS, CDR2 YYNGEE. There are 15 residues in the CDR3. Deletions cut 3 bases from V and 2 bases from J, with 15 bases between. CDR3 sequence reads: CASSAGGQGPYEQYF. The CDR3 DNA follows: TGTGCCAGCAGCGCCGGGGGCCAGGGGCCCTACGAGCAGTACTTC.

The chain links TRBV29-1 to TRBJ1-4; 9 bases align to TRBD1. Per the germline V gene, CDR1 is SQVTM and CDR2 is ANQGSEA. This CDR3 comprises 13 residues. V was pared by 6 bases and J by 7 bases, with 6 bases of the junction left unmatched. For the CDR3, the DNA is TGCAGCGTGGAGGGACAGGGAAGTGAAAAACTGTTTTTT. Residues: CSVEGQGSEKLFF.

The gene calls are TRBV30 and TRBJ1-1, with TRBD1 as a possible D gene (6 bases). Germline CDR1 and CDR2: GTSNPN and SVGIG (reference sequence). V lost 3 bases, J lost 4 bases, and 12 bases lay in between. The CDR3 is made up of 13 amino acids. The chain's CDR3 is CAWRGRTATEAFF. CDR3 DNA sequence: TGTGCCTGGAGAGGGAGGACAGCCACTGAAGCTTTCTTT.

The V and J genes are TRBV7-2 and TRBJ2-3, with a tentative D call TRBD1 (5 bases). With 0 bases removed from V and 5 bases from J, the gap between germline ends came to 9 bases. CDR1 and CDR2 from the germline V gene are SGHTA and FQGNSA. The CDR3 is 14 residues long. The CDR3 here is CASSLALQGDTQYF. Here the CDR3 DNA reads TGTGCCAGCAGCTTAGCGCTCCAGGGAGATACGCAGTATTTT.